A selection of T cell receptor beta chains follows, all from one sample in a study of blood T cells in healthy people across ages. From the 5' RACE reads, TCRdb called clonotypes with MiXCR, one entry per CDR3 protein. The sample has around 1,000,000 distinct CDR3 sequences, roughly 24% seen once. The same sample was also studied in work on T cells of mothers and their children.

The specimen sequenced was blood. Receptors were obtained from a girl aged 2 to 9 in good health. The CDR3 runs from the conserved cysteine through the conserved F or W. The D gene is left open where the match is weak. Some rows mark clone size as missing; the rest say once, few, many or name a class of expanded clone.

v_call	d_call	clone_size	j_call	cdr3_nt	cdr3_aa
TRBV19	TRBD1	.	TRBJ1-2	TGTGCCAGACCGACAGGGGGCCCTTATGGCTACACCTTC	CARPTGGPYGYTF
TRBV24-1	.	.	TRBJ2-3	TGTGCCATCAGTCCAGCGGGTATCACAGATACGCAGTATTTT	CAISPAGITDTQYF
TRBV4-1	.	.	TRBJ2-1	TGCGCCAGCAGCCAAGCTACCGGGACCACAAACAATGAGCAGTTCTTC	CASSQATGTTNNEQFF
TRBV6-2/TRBV6-3	.	.	TRBJ1-5	TGTGCCAGCAGTTACTCGGAGACACCTGCAAGCAATCAGCCCCAGCATTTT	CASSYSETPASNQPQHF
TRBV5-1	TRBD1	few	TRBJ2-4	TGCGCCAGCAGCCCCGGGACAGGGAATTACATTCAGTACTTC	CASSPGTGNYIQYF
TRBV7-8	TRBD1	.	TRBJ2-1	TGTGCCAGCAGCCCATCGACAGGGCATGTGCAGTTCTTC	CASSPSTGHVQFF
TRBV11-2	.	few	TRBJ1-3	TGTGCCAGCAGCGGGGGGAGTCCTGGAAACACCATATATTTT	CASSGGSPGNTIYF
TRBV18	.	few	TRBJ2-2	TGTGCCAGCTCGTCGTGGACCGGGGAGCTGTTTTTT	CASSSWTGELFF
TRBV19	.	few	TRBJ1-6	TGTGCCAGTAGTATCAACCCGGATAATTCACCCCTCCACTTT	CASSINPDNSPLHF
TRBV6-6	.	few	TRBJ2-4	TGTGCCAGCACCTACTACGACAAAAACATTCAGTACTTC	CASTYYDKNIQYF
TRBV7-2	.	.	TRBJ2-3	TGTGCCAGCAGCCGTCGGGACTCGGATACGCAGTATTTT	CASSRRDSDTQYF
TRBV28	.	.	TRBJ2-4	TGTGCCAGCAGTTTACTAGGGGTCGGAAACATTCAGTACTTC	CASSLLGVGNIQYF